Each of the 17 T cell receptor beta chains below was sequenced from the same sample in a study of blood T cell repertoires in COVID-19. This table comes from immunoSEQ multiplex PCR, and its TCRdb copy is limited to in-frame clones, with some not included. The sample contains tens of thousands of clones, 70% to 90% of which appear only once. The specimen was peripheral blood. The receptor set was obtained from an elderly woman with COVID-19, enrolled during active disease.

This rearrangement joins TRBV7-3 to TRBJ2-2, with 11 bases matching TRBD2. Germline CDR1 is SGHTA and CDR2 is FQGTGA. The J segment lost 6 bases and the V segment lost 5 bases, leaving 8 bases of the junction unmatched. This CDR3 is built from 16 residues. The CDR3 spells CASSTPRTSGSGELFF. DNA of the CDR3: TGTGCCAGCAGCACACCGCGGACTAGCGGGTCCGGGGAGCTGTTTTTT.

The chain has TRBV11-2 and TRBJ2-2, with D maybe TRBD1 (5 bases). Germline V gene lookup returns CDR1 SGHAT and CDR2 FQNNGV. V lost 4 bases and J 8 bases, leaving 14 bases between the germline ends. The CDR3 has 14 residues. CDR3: CASSYLTGSGELFF. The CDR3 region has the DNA TGTGCCAGCAGCTACTTAACAGGCAGTGGGGAGCTGTTTTTT. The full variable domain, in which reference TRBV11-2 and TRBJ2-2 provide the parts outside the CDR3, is EAGVAQSPRYKIIEKRQSVAFWCNPISGHATLYWYQQILGQGPKLLIQFQNNGVVDDSQLPKDRFSAERLKGVDSTLKIQPAKLEDSAVYLCASSYLTGSGELFFGEGSRLTVL.

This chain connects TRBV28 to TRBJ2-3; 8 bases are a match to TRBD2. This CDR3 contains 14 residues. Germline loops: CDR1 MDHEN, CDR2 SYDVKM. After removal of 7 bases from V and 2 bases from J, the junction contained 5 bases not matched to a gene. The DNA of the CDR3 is TGTGCCAGCATCCGGGGGGGGTTCACAGATACGCAGTATTTT. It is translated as CASIRGGFTDTQYF.

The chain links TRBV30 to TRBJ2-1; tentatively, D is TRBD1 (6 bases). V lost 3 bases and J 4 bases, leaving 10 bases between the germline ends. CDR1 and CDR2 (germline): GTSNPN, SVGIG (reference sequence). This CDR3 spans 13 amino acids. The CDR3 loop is CAWRGRGYNEQFF. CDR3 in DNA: TGTGCCTGGAGGGGCAGGGGTTACAATGAGCAGTTCTTC.

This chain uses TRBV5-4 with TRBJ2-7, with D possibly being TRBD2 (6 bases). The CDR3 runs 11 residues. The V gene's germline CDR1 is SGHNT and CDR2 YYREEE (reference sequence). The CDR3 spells CAWGVSYEQYF. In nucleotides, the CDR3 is TGTGCTTGGGGGGTTTCCTACGAGCAGTACTTC.

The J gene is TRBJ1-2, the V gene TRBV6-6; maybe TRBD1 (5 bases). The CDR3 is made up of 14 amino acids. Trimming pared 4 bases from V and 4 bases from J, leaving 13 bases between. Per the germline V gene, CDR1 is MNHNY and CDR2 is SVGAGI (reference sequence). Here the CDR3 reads CASSWGGDSYGYTF. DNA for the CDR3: TGTGCCAGCAGTTGGGGGGGAGACAGCTATGGCTACACCTTC.

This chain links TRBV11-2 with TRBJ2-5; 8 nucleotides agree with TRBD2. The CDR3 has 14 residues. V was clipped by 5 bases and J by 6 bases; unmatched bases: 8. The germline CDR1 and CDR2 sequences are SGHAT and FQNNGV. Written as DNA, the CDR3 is TGTGCCAGCAGCCCAGCGGGGGCCGGGAAGACCCAGTACTTC. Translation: CASSPAGAGKTQYF.

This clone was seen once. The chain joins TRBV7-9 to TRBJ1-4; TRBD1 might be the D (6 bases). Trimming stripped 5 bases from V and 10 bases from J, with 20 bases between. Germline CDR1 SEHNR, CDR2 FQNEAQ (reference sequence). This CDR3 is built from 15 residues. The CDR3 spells CASSPPSGQQIKLFF. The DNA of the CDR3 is TGTGCCAGCAGCCCCCCCTCCGGACAGCAGATAAAACTGTTTTTT.

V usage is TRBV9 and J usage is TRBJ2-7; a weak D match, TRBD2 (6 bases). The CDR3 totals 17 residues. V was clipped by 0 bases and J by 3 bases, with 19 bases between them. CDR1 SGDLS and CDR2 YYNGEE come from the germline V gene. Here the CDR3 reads CASSVDASGRLLYEQYF. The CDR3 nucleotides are TGTGCCAGCAGCGTAGATGCGAGCGGGCGCCTACTCTACGAGCAGTACTTC.

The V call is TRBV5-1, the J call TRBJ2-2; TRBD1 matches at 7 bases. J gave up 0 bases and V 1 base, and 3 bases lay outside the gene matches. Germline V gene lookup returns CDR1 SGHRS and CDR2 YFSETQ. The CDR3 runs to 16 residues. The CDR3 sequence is CASSLTGVANTGELFF. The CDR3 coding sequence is TGCGCCAGCAGCTTGACAGGGGTCGCGAACACCGGGGAGCTGTTTTTT.

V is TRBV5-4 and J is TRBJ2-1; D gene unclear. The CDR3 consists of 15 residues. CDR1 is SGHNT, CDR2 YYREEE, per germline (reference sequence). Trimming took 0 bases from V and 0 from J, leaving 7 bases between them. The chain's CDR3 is CASSLVLSSYNEQFF. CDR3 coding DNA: TGTGCCAGCAGCTTGGTTCTTAGCTCCTACAATGAGCAGTTCTTC.

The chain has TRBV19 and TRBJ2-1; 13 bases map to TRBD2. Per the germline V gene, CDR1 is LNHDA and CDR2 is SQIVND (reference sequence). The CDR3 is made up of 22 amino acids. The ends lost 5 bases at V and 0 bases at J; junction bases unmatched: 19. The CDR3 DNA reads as TGTGCCAGTAGTTCCCTGGGGGGGTCGACTAGCGGGAGGCTCAGCTCCTACAATGAGCAGTTCTTC. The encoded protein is CASSSLGGSTSGRLSSYNEQFF. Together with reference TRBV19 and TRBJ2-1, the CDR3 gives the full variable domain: DGGITQSPKYLFRKEGQNVTLSCEQNLNHDAMYWYRQDPGQGLRLIYYSQIVNDFQKGDIAEGYSVSREKKESFPLTVTSAQKNPTAFYLCASSSLGGSTSGRLSSYNEQFFGPGTRLTVL.

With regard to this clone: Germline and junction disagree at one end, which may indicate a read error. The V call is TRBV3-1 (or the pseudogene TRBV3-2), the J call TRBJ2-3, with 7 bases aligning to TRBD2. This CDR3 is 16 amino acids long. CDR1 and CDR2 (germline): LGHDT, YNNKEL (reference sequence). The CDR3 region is CASSLQVPTSKDTQYF. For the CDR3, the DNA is TGTGCCAGCAGCCTCCAGGTCCCGACTAGCAAAGATACGCAGTATTTT.

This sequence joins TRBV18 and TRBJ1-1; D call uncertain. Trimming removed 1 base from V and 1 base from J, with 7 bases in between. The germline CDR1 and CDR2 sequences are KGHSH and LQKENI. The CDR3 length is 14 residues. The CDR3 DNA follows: TGTGCCAGCTCACCACGTAACGGGAACACTGAAGCTTTCTTT. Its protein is CASSPRNGNTEAFF.

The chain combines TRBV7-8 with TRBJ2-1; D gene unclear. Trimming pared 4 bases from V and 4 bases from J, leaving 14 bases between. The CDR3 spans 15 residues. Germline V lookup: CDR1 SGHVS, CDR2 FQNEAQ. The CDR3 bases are TGTGCCAGCAGCTCCGCCAGGATCGAATACAATGAGCAGTTCTTC. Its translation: CASSSARIEYNEQFF.

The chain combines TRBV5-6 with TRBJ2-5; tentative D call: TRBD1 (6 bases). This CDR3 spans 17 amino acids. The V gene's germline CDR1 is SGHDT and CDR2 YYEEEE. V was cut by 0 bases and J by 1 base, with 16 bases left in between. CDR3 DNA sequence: TGTGCCAGCAGCTTGGCCACAGGGCAGGTACGCCAAGAGACCCAGTACTTC. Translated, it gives CASSLATGQVRQETQYF. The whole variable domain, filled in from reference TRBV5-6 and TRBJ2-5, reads DAGVTQSPTHLIKTRGQQVTLRCSPKSGHDTVSWYQQALGQGPQFIFQYYEEEERQRGNFPDRFSGHQFPNYSSELNVNALLLGDSALYLCASSLATGQVRQETQYFGPGTRLLVL.

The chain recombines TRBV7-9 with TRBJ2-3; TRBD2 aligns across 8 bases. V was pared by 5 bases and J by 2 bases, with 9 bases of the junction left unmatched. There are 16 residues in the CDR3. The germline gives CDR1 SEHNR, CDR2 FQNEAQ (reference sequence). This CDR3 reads CASSPPTGRVTDTQYF. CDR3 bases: TGTGCCAGCAGCCCCCCCACCGGGAGGGTCACAGATACGCAGTATTTT.